The present T cell receptor beta chain was sequenced within a study of blood T cells in healthy people across ages. Whole-study results and caveats: Nothing was known about donor CMV status, and this possibly confounded expanded clonotype changes.

About this clonotype itself: Its specificity is not known.

Per the germline V gene, CDR1 is MNHEY and CDR2 is SMNVEV (reference sequence). Trimming removed 3 bases at V and 6 bases at J, with 9 bases between. The CDR3 is 13 residues long. Donors ranged from 6 to 90 years old and were healthy Caucasians in Russia. Using a J-beta primer mix together with a sample-barcoded 5' primer, a second PCR was run for roughly 6 to 11 cycles. One entry per CDR3 protein results from TCRdb running MiXCR on the 5' RACE reads. The data hold hundreds of thousands of distinct CDR3 sequences, with roughly 44% observed a single time. This sequence originates from a man aged 55 to 69 in good health. The sample consisted of blood. The chain combines TRBV27 with TRBJ1-5; no definite D call. CDR3: CASSFSRSQPQHF. In nucleotides, the CDR3 is TGTGCCAGCAGTTTCTCCAGAAGTCAGCCCCAGCATTTT.